One T cell receptor beta chain is described in this entry. Its cognate antigen is unknown. This sample was included in a study of CD8 T cell repertoires and HIV-1 epitope variants. Study-level findings and limits: Beta chains alone show antigen proliferation, not cytokine profile or function.

Sequencing was performed with immunoSEQ multiplex PCR; in TCRdb, only in-frame clones are kept and a portion is missing. The sample holds 5,000 to 6,500 clones, 55% to 70% seen once. V was clipped by 3 bases and J by 0 bases, with 9 bases between them. The germline V gene has CDR1 SQVTM and CDR2 ANQGSEA. The CDR3 runs 13 residues. This rearrangement joins TRBV29-1 to TRBJ2-7; possible D gene TRBD1, 6 bases. The clonotype originates from a male donor with HIV. Sequenced sample: cultured CD8+ T cells derived from PBMCs. This chain's CDR3 is CSVEEDSSYEQYF. In DNA, the CDR3 is TGCAGCGTTGAGGAGGACAGCTCCTACGAGCAGTACTTC.